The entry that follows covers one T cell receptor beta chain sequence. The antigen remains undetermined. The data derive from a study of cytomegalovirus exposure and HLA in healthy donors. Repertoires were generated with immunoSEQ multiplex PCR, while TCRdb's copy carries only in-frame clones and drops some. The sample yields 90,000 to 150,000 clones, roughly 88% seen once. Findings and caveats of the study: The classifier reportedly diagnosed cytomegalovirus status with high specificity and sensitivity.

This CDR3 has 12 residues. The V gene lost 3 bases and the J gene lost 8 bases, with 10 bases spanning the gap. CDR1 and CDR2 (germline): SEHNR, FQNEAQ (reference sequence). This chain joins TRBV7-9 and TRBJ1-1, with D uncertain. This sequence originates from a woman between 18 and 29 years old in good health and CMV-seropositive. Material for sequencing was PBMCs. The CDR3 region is CASSLGELEAFF. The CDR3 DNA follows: TGTGCCAGCAGCTTGGGAGAGTTAGAAGCTTTCTTT. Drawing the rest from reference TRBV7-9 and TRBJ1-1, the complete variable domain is DTGVSQNPRHKITKRGQNVTFRCDPISEHNRLYWYRQTLGQGPEFLTYFQNEAQLEKSRLLSDRFSAERPKGSFSTLEIQRTEQGDSAMYLCASSLGELEAFFGQGTRLTVV.